A selection of T cell receptor beta chains follows, all from one sample in a study of cytomegalovirus exposure and HLA in healthy donors. Produced via immunoSEQ multiplex PCR; TCRdb's table is partial and in-frame only. This table has 150,000 to 170,000 clones, 75% to 90% appearing once. Sequenced: PBMCs. All receptors derive from a man younger than 35 in good health and CMV-seropositive. CDR3s include the opening cysteine and the closing phenylalanine or tryptophan. Fields, in order: CDR3 length, D gene, V gene, clone size, J gene, CDR3 DNA, CDR3 protein. D genes are given only for firm matches. Size values are once, few and many counts, or a class for expanded clones, and some rows have none.

14,TRBD1,TRBV6-5,NA,TRBJ1-5,TGTGCCAGCAGCCAACAGGGGGAGAGTCAGCCCCAGCATTTT,CASSQQGESQPQHF
13,NA,TRBV6-5,NA,TRBJ1-2,TGTGCCAGCAGTCCAGGGCTCGTAGGGGGCTACACCTTC,CASSPGLVGGYTF
16,TRBD1,TRBV11-2,NA,TRBJ2-2,TGTGCCAGCAGCTCGACAGGACAGGGAAAGCATCGGGAGCTGTTTTTT,CASSSTGQGKHRELFF
16,NA,TRBV4-3,NA,TRBJ2-1,TGCGCCAGCAGCCAAGATCCCGGGGACTCGGGCAATGAGCAGTTCTTC,CASSQDPGDSGNEQFF
17,TRBD2,TRBV5-5,NA,TRBJ2-7,TGTGCCAGCAGCCCTCCGCTAGCGGGAGCCAGAATGTACGAGCAGTACTTC,CASSPPLAGARMYEQYF
13,TRBD1,TRBV5-6,NA,TRBJ1-2,TGTGCCAGCAGCTTTCAGGGGGACTATGGCTACACCTTC,CASSFQGDYGYTF
14,TRBD1,TRBV18,NA,TRBJ2-5,TGTGCCAGCTCAGAAACCGGGACAGGGGAGACCCAGTACTTC,CASSETGTGETQYF
13,NA,TRBV29-1,NA,TRBJ2-7,TGCAGCGTTGGCCCTCTGACAGCTTACGAGCAGTACTTC,CSVGPLTAYEQYF
13,NA,TRBV18,NA,TRBJ2-7,TGTGCCAGCTCACCGGGACTGACCTACGAGCAGTACTTC,CASSPGLTYEQYF
15,NA,TRBV5-1,NA,TRBJ2-7,TGCGCCAGCAGCTTGGGCCAGGGGAGCTCCTACGAGCAGTACTTC,CASSLGQGSSYEQYF
13,NA,TRBV6-1,NA,TRBJ2-2,TGTGCCAGCAGTACCACAGGGACCGGGGAGCTGTTTTTT,CASSTTGTGELFF
16,TRBD1,TRBV11-2,NA,TRBJ2-2,TGTGCCAGCAGCTTCCGACGACAGGGTAACACCGGGGAGCTGTTTTTT,CASSFRRQGNTGELFF
21,NA,TRBV4-2,once,TRBJ1-2,TGTGCCAGCAGCCAAGATCCGGGACAAGGCGCCTCGACGGACTTTAACTATGGCTACACCTTC,CASSQDPGQGASTDFNYGYTF
17,TRBD2,TRBV7-2,once,TRBJ2-1,TGTGCCAGCAGCTTCGGACTAGCGGGAGGGCCGGGGAATGAGCAGTTCTTC,CASSFGLAGGPGNEQFF
16,TRBD1,TRBV5-5,NA,TRBJ1-2,TGTGCCAGCAGCGTCTCCGGGACAGGGGGAAACTATGGCTACACCTTC,CASSVSGTGGNYGYTF
15,TRBD2,TRBV10-2,NA,TRBJ2-1,TGCGCCAGCAGTGATAGGGTAGCGGGAGGATATGAGCAGTTCTTC,CASSDRVAGGYEQFF
15,NA,TRBV6-1,NA,TRBJ2-7,TGTGCCAGCATTGAGGGGCCCTCGATGGACTACGAGCAGTACTTC,CASIEGPSMDYEQYF
18,TRBD2,TRBV5-1,NA,TRBJ2-1,TGCGCCAGCAGCTTGGCCACGCTAGCGGCAACCCCTTACAATGAGCAGTTCTTC,CASSLATLAATPYNEQFF
14,TRBD2,TRBV27,NA,TRBJ2-7,TGTGCCAGCAGTTCGGGACTACCGATCTACGAGCAGTACTTC,CASSSGLPIYEQYF
12,NA,TRBV6-5,NA,TRBJ1-6,TGTGCCAGCAGTTACCCCGAGCAGGGCCTCCACTTT,CASSYPEQGLHF
14,NA,TRBV7-4,NA,TRBJ1-2,TGTGCCAGCAGCTTAGGGGTCAGGGTGGGCGGCTACACCTTC,CASSLGVRVGGYTF
16,TRBD1,TRBV2,NA,TRBJ2-3,TGTGCCAGCAGCTCCGGGACAGCACTAACTCGTGATACGCAGTATTTT,CASSSGTALTRDTQYF
19,TRBD2,TRBV30,NA,TRBJ2-1,TGTGCCTGGAGTGTACGAAGGCTAGCGGGACCGAGGGACTACAATGAGCAGTTCTTC,CAWSVRRLAGPRDYNEQFF
15,TRBD1,TRBV5-4,NA,TRBJ1-5,TGTGCCAGCAGCCCGGACAGGGGAAGCAATCAGCCCCAGCATTTT,CASSPDRGSNQPQHF
15,TRBD2,TRBV5-1,once,TRBJ2-3,TGCGCCAGCAGCGAAACTAGCGGGAGCACAGATACGCAGTATTTT,CASSETSGSTDTQYF
16,NA,TRBV15,NA,TRBJ2-6,TGTGCCACCAGCAGAGATCGAGAGGGTGGGGCCAACGTCCTGACTTTC,CATSRDREGGANVLTF
17,NA,TRBV4-3,NA,TRBJ2-7,TGCGCCAGCAGCCAAGCGAAGACGGGTGGCAGGGTGGGAGAGCAGTACTTC,CASSQAKTGGRVGEQYF
15,TRBD1,TRBV28,few,TRBJ1-1,TGTGCCAGCAGAAGCCGGGACAGGGTGAACACTGAAGCTTTCTTT,CASRSRDRVNTEAFF
15,NA,TRBV7-2,NA,TRBJ2-4,TGTGCCAGCAGACAAGGGCCCTGGGAAGGAGGCATTCAGTACTTC,CASRQGPWEGGIQYF
14,NA,TRBV11-2,NA,TRBJ1-1,TGTGCCAGCAGCTTAGGTTCTAGGGGTAGTGGAGCTTTCTTT,CASSLGSRGSGAFF
15,NA,TRBV9,NA,TRBJ1-1,TGTGCCAGCGGGTTGACAGAGGAGATGAACACTGAAGCTTTCTTT,CASGLTEEMNTEAFF
14,NA,TRBV27,few,TRBJ1-1,TGTGCCAGCAGTTGGACAACAGGGCATCCCGAGGCTTTCTTT,CASSWTTGHPEAFF
16,TRBD2,TRBV14,NA,TRBJ2-1,TGTGCCAGCAGCGTAAGGGGACTAGCGGGATACAATGAGCAGTTCTTC,CASSVRGLAGYNEQFF
13,NA,TRBV4-1,few,TRBJ1-2,TGCGCCAGCAGCCAAGCAGGGGACTATGGCTACACCTTC,CASSQAGDYGYTF
14,NA,TRBV27,NA,TRBJ1-6,TGTGCCAGCAGTTGGGGGGGGAGAAATTCACCCCTCCACTTT,CASSWGGRNSPLHF
15,TRBD1,TRBV19,NA,TRBJ2-7,TGTGCCAGTAGTATAGAAGGGGGCGTCACCTACGAGCAGTACTTC,CASSIEGGVTYEQYF
15,NA,TRBV4-3,NA,TRBJ1-5,TGCGCCAGCAGCCAAGATGAGGGCAGCAATCAGCCCCAGCATTTT,CASSQDEGSNQPQHF
13,NA,TRBV30,once,TRBJ2-5,TGTGCCTGGAGCTCCGGGATCCAAGAGACCCAGTACTTC,CAWSSGIQETQYF
15,TRBD2,TRBV13,NA,TRBJ2-3,TGTGCCAGCAGCCTGAATGGCGGGAGAACAGATACGCAGTATTTT,CASSLNGGRTDTQYF
13,TRBD1,TRBV19,once,TRBJ1-1,TGTGCCAGTGACAGGGGCTTGAACACTGAAGCTTTCTTT,CASDRGLNTEAFF
13,NA,TRBV6-5,NA,TRBJ2-7,TGTGCCAGCAGTTATAACCGACAGGCCGAGCAGTACTTC,CASSYNRQAEQYF
18,TRBD2,TRBV7-8,NA,TRBJ2-1,TGTGCCAGCAGCACCCGACTAGCGGGAGGGCCGGGTTACAATGAGCAGTTCTTC,CASSTRLAGGPGYNEQFF
15,TRBD1,TRBV6-5,NA,TRBJ1-5,TGTGCCAGCAGTACCAAACAGGGGGGCAATCAGCCCCAGCATTTT,CASSTKQGGNQPQHF
16,TRBD2,TRBV4-3,few,TRBJ2-5,TGCGCCAGCAGCCCTCGGGGGCGGGGGGGCGGAGAGACCCAGTACTTC,CASSPRGRGGGETQYF
16,TRBD1,TRBV14,NA,TRBJ2-1,TGTGCCAGCAGCCAGGGGACAGGTTTAACCTACAATGAGCAGTTCTTC,CASSQGTGLTYNEQFF
11,NA,TRBV19,NA,TRBJ1-4,TGTGCCAGTAGTATTAAACGGGAACTGTTTTTT,CASSIKRELFF
13,NA,TRBV6-1,NA,TRBJ1-1,TGTGCCAGCACCCTGACAGCGAACACTGAAGCTTTCTTT,CASTLTANTEAFF
12,NA,TRBV6-6,NA,TRBJ2-5,TGTGCCAGTCAGGGCAGAAAGGAGACCCAGTACTTC,CASQGRKETQYF
14,NA,TRBV30,NA,TRBJ1-3,TGTGCCTGGGGGCAGCTTCTCTCTGGAAACACCATATATTTT,CAWGQLLSGNTIYF
15,TRBD2,TRBV7-8,NA,TRBJ2-5,TGTGCCAGCAGCGCAGAGCGGGGCCCGGGAGAGACCCAGTACTTC,CASSAERGPGETQYF